This entry describes one TCR beta chain. Its cognate antigen is unknown. The V gene lost 5 bases and the J gene lost 3 bases, with 7 bases spanning the gap. There are 12 residues in the CDR3. Per the germline V gene, CDR1 is MGHRA and CDR2 is YSYEKL. The sample comes from a study of somatic mutations in cytotoxic T cells in rheumatoid arthritis. As for the study in general: An approximately 30 ml EDTA sample of patient blood was drawn right after diagnosis, before any treatment. There were some V beta antibody-stained T-cell populations flow-sorted at nearly 100% purity, and these included V beta1+ cells sequenced for TCRB. Study conclusions and caveats: The study found no significant difference in CD8+ T-cell clonality between rheumatoid arthritis patients and age-matched healthy controls.

In the original processing: The authors rarely found patient CD8+ clones larger than 1% matching published virus-specific TCRB sequences. Some clones are missing from TCRdb's copy, which holds only in-frame ones; the method was immunoSEQ multiplex PCR. D and trimming were read from the DNA, whereas the V and J calls and clone size are those reported in that table. The top ten hold around 9.3% of the sample, which has approximately 18,000 clones, 80% seen once. The chain employs TRBV4-1 and TRBJ1-1; a possible D gene is TRBD1 (5 bases). This clonotype was obtained from an adult with rheumatoid arthritis. Sequenced input: CD8+ T cells sorted from blood. The CDR3 DNA follows: TGCGCCAGCAGCTGGGGGGACACTGAAGCTTTCTTT. Amino acids: CASSWGDTEAFF.